The 19 T cell receptor beta chains below were found in one sample sequenced in a study of T cells after posttransplantation cyclophosphamide. The table came from immunoSEQ multiplex PCR; TCRdb's copy has only in-frame clones and leaves some out. This sample has 25,000 to 30,000 clones, each found more than once. The specimen sequenced was PBMCs. The receptors stem from a woman aged 55-69 years in good health, CMV-negative, and a related stem cell transplant donor.

There are many counts of this clone. The chain carries TRBV4-2 and TRBJ2-6; no reliable D call. The germline gives CDR1 LGHNA, CDR2 YNFKEQ. This CDR3 has 18 residues. V dropped 0 bases and J dropped 0 bases, with 12 bases sitting between them. CDR3 protein: CASSQDFASRSGANVLTF. Written as DNA, the CDR3 is TGTGCCAGCAGCCAAGATTTTGCAAGCCGCTCTGGGGCCAACGTCCTGACTTTC.

This clone occurred many times. This chain joins TRBV11-3 and TRBJ2-1, with 7 bases that match TRBD2. Germline trimming cut 2 bases from V and 4 bases from J; bases unmatched to any gene: 2. The CDR3 is 14 amino acids. Germline CDR1 is SGHNT and CDR2 is YENEEA. CDR3 DNA sequence: TGTGCCAGCAGCTTAACTAGCGCGTACAATGAGCAGTTCTTC. As protein: CASSLTSAYNEQFF.

This clone appeared a few times. The chain couples TRBV28 to TRBJ1-2, with D possibly TRBD1 on 6 matching bases. The CDR3 runs 11 residues. Trimming shortened V by 8 bases and J by 3 bases, and 7 bases separated the two germline ends. The V gene's germline CDR1 is MDHEN and CDR2 SYDVKM. The CDR3 spells CASEGDYGYTF. CDR3 nucleotides: TGTGCCAGCGAGGGGGACTATGGCTACACCTTC.

This clone was counted ten times or more. This chain connects TRBV28 to TRBJ1-4, with TRBD1 matching 8 bases. The CDR3 runs to 12 residues. Trimming removed 11 bases from V and 12 bases from J; junction bases left unmatched: 11. The germline V gene encodes CDR1 MDHEN and CDR2 SYDVKM. The CDR3 reads CAGRQGFGELFF. For the CDR3, the DNA is TGTGCCGGGCGACAGGGGTTCGGGGAACTGTTTTTT.

This clone appeared many times. This chain links TRBV12-3 or TRBV12-4 with TRBJ2-7; 7 bases are a match to TRBD1. V gave up 5 bases and J gave up 2 bases; unmatched junction bases: 9. The length of the CDR3 is 15 residues. The CDR3 DNA is TGTGCCAGCAGTCCCCAGACAGGGTTGGCCTACGAGCAGTACTTC. This encodes CASSPQTGLAYEQYF.

This clone was picked up many times. The rearrangement uses TRBV11-2 and TRBJ2-3; 12 bases map to TRBD1. Germline assignment: CDR1 SGHAT and CDR2 FQNNGV. The length of the CDR3 is 15 residues. Unmatched junction bases numbered 7, after V lost 5 bases and J lost 7 bases. Here the CDR3 reads CASSGRDRGLNTQYF. DNA for the CDR3: TGTGCCAGCAGCGGCCGGGACAGGGGGCTTAATACGCAGTATTTT.

This clone was recorded a few times. This chain uses TRBV6-6 with TRBJ1-5; the match to TRBD1 covers 10 bases. Losses at the gene ends were 6 bases for V and 4 bases for J; bases not matched to a gene: 6. Germline lookup yields CDR1 MNHNY and CDR2 SVGAGI (reference sequence). This CDR3 spans 15 amino acids. CDR3 bases: TGTGCCAGCAGGCTGACAGGGGGCACGAATCAGCCCCAGCATTTT. It specifies CASRLTGGTNQPQHF.

This clone appeared many times. The gene calls are TRBV6-1 and TRBJ2-3; 8 nucleotides agree with TRBD2. In germline, CDR1 is MNHNS, CDR2 SASEGT. This CDR3 contains 15 residues. V was pared by 5 bases and J by 4 bases, with 8 bases of the junction left unmatched. CDR3 bases: TGTGCCAGCAGTATCAGCGGGAGAGGGTCAGATACGCAGTATTTT. Translation gives CASSISGRGSDTQYF.

This clone was seen many times. This rearrangement joins TRBV7-2 to TRBJ2-7; 12 bases are a match to TRBD2. The CDR3 is 16 amino acids. Germline assignment: CDR1 SGHTA and CDR2 FQGNSA. The trim removed 5 bases at V and 0 bases at J, leaving 5 bases unmatched. In nucleotides, the CDR3 is TGTGCCAGCAGCCGACTAGCGGGAGCGAGCTCCTACGAGCAGTACTTC. This translates into CASSRLAGASSYEQYF.

This clone was counted between two and nine times. The genes are TRBV15 and TRBJ2-2; TRBD2 matches 15 bases. Unmatched junction bases numbered 7, after V lost 3 bases and J lost 5 bases. Germline V gene lookup returns CDR1 LNHNV and CDR2 YYDKDF (reference sequence). The CDR3 is 18 residues long. The CDR3 loop reads CATSRGLAGGGQTGELFF. CDR3 DNA sequence: TGTGCCACCAGCAGGGGACTAGCGGGAGGAGGACAAACCGGGGAGCTGTTTTTT.

The sample holds many counts of this clone. The chain is built from TRBV5-1 and TRBJ2-7; D may be TRBD2 (6 bases). Trimming stripped 4 bases from V and 3 bases from J, with 14 bases between. The CDR3 consists of 14 residues. The germline V gene encodes CDR1 SGHRS and CDR2 YFSETQ. CDR3 sequence reads: CASSPGGDNYEQYF. DNA of the CDR3: TGCGCCAGCAGCCCCGGCGGGGATAACTACGAGCAGTACTTC.

In this sample, this clone turned up many times. The chain recombines TRBV5-1 with TRBJ2-7; 10 bases agree with TRBD1. V lost 7 bases, J lost 6 bases, and 10 bases stayed unmatched. CDR3 size: 14 residues. Germline V gene data show CDR1 as SGHRS and CDR2 as YFSETQ. The CDR3 DNA is TGCGCCAGCTCTCCGGGACAGGGGTTAAGCGAGCAGTACTTC. This encodes CASSPGQGLSEQYF.

The rearrangement uses TRBV4-1 and TRBJ2-3; 14 bases map to TRBD2. Germline CDR1 MGHRA, CDR2 YSYEKL. Trimming removed 6 bases from V and 6 bases from J; junction bases left unmatched: 2. The CDR3 contains 14 residues. Here the CDR3 reads CASRTSGGADTQYF. The CDR3 coding sequence is TGCGCCAGCAGGACTAGCGGGGGGGCGGATACGCAGTATTTT.

This clone was seen many times. The chain recombines TRBV2 with TRBJ1-2; TRBD1 might be the D (6 bases). This CDR3 region has 14 residues. The V and J ends lost 4 bases and 3 bases respectively, with 12 bases between them. CDR1 is SNHLY and CDR2 is FYNNEI in the germline V gene. The DNA of the CDR3 is TGTGCCAGCAGTGCCACAGGGTTCGACTATGGCTACACCTTC. It is translated as CASSATGFDYGYTF.

This clone was counted at least ten times. The chain has TRBV9 and TRBJ2-2; D is possibly TRBD2 (7 bases). The germline V gene has CDR1 SGDLS and CDR2 YYNGEE. Trimming left V 2 bases short and J 1 base short, with 15 bases between. This CDR3 spans 17 amino acids. The CDR3 loop reads CASSVGGGVKNTGELFF. CDR3 DNA: TGTGCCAGCAGCGTCGGAGGGGGGGTTAAGAACACCGGGGAGCTGTTTTTT.

The chain employs TRBV5-4 and TRBJ2-1; D remains ambiguous. V lost 6 bases to trimming and J lost 1 base, with 5 bases between them. CDR1 SGHNT and CDR2 YYREEE come from the germline V gene (reference sequence). The CDR3 contains 12 residues. CDR3 amino acids: CASKGSYNEQFF. The CDR3 DNA reads TGTGCCAGCAAGGGTTCCTACAATGAGCAGTTCTTC.

In this sample, this clone turned up a few times. The chain uses TRBV12-3 or TRBV12-4 and TRBJ2-2; D is perhaps TRBD1 (6 bases). The CDR3 has 15 amino acids. The germline V and J ends were trimmed by 2 bases and 4 bases, with 11 bases remaining between them. CDR3 loop: CASSLSGALTGELFF. The DNA for the CDR3 is TGTGCCAGCAGTTTATCAGGGGCGCTCACCGGGGAGCTGTTTTTT.

The chain combines TRBV6-1 with TRBJ2-3; 10 bases match TRBD2. CDR3 size: 16 residues. CDR1 and CDR2 (germline): MNHNS, SASEGT. With V trimmed by 4 bases and J by 5 bases, 9 bases remained unmatched. DNA for the CDR3: TGTGCCAGCAGTGTCCAGGCTAGCGGGAGAGTAGATACGCAGTATTTT. Its protein is CASSVQASGRVDTQYF.

This clone was seen repeatedly, ten times or more. This rearrangement joins TRBV10-2 to TRBJ2-2, with 11 bases that match TRBD2. With V trimmed by 8 bases and J by 9 bases, 5 bases remained unmatched. The CDR3 is made up of 13 amino acids. CDR1 and CDR2 (germline): WSHSY, SAAADI. Written as DNA, the CDR3 is TGCGCCAGCGGACTAGCGGGCGGGAGGGAGCTGTTTTTT. Protein: CASGLAGGRELFF.